This T cell receptor (beta chain) was captured in a study of shared T cell receptors in the human thymus. The CDR3 has 18 amino acids. Germline trimming cut 1 base from V and 3 bases from J; bases unmatched to any gene: 10. The germline V gene encodes CDR1 MGHRA and CDR2 YSYEKL. This clone has only a few counts. The assay was immunoSEQ multiplex PCR, and TCRdb's table has in-frame clones only and misses some. The sample has roughly 710,000 clones, around 85% seen once. The sample also formed part of further work on human thymus T cells.

This TCR came from a girl younger than two with a congenital heart defect. The chain combines TRBV4-1 with TRBJ2-2; TRBD1 aligns across 8 bases. The sequencing sample was made of thymocytes. CDR3 region: CASSQALRGRLDTGELFF. In DNA, the CDR3 is TGCGCCAGCAGCCAAGCCCTCAGGGGGCGTTTAGACACCGGGGAGCTGTTTTTT.